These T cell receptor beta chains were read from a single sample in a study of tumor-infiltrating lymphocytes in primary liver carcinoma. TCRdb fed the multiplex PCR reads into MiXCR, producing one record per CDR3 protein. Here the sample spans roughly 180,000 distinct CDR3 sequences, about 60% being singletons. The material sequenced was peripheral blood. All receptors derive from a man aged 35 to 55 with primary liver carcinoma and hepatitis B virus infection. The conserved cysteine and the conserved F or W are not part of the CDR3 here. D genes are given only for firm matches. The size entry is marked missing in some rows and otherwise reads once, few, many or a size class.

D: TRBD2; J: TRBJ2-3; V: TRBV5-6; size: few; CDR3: ASSRLAGGKDTQY
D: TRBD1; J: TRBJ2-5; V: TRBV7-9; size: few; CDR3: ASSSGGRETQY
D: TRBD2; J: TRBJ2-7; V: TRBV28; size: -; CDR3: TSSRLAGADEQY
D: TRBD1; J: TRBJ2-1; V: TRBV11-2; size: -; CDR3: ASSLGGQSIGRYNEQF
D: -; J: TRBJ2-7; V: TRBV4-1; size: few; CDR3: ASSHLQGHEQY
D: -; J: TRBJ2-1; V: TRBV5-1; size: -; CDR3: ASSLAYGSPYNEQF
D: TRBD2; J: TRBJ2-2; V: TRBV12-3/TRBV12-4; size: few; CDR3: ASRPAGEVSGELF
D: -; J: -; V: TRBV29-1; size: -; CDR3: SVGRDRWSTDTQH
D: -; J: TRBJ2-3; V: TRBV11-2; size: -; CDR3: ASSLIRATDTQY
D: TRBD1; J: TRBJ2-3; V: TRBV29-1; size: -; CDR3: SVHDRGHTDMQY
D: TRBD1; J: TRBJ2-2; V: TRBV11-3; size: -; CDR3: ASSPRTNTGEPF
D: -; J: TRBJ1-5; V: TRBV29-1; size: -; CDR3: SVGSNQPQH
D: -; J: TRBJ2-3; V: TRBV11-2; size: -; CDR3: ASSPLAVSTDTQY
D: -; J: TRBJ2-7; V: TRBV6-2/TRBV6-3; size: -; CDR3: TSRDTVSEQY
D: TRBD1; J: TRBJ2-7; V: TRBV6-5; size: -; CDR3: ASSYDRGDYEQY
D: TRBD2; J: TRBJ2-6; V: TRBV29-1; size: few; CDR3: SVSGGDLTNVLT
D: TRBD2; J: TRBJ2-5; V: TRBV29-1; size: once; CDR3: SVGVAGNQEAQY
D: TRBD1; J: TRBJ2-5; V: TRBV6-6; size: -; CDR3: ASTPGAGGETQY
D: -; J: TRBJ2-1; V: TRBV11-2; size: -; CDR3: ASSLEGLMEGNEQL
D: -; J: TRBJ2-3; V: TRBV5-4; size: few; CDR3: ASSLQGMADTQY
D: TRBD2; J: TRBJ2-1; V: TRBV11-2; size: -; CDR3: ASRLAGGPKGEQF
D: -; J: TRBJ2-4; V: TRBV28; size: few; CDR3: ASSSKQGYAKNIQY
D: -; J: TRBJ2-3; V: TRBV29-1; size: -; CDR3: SVERPGSVTDTQY
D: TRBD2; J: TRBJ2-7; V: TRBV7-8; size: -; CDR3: ASSLASLAGRYEQY
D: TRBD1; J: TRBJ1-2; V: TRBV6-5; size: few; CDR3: ASSYLGAGGSVYGYT
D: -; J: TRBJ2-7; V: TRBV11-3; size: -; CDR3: ASSFSSGYEQY
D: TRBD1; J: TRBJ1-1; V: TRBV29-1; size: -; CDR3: SVVRQGDNTGAF
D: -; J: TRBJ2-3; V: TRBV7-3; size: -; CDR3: ASSPNQWELRADTQY